This T cell receptor (beta chain) was sequenced for a study of human T cells and chemical hapten exposure. Study-level points and caveats: Donors' alopecia may make their immune response differ from healthy people's.

TCRdb reanalysed the RACE reads using MiXCR and keeps one entry per CDR3 protein. The sample lists about 58,000 distinct CDR3 sequences, around 12% seen once, with approximately 2.4% in the top ten. The time point denotes: patch test 3, about 24 weeks after DPC sensitization. Treatment indicated: therapeutic diphenylcyclopropenone sensitization with weekly scalp DPC. Participating donors were patients with alopecia, aged 18 to 70 years, considered appropriate candidates for DPC. On this clonotype: Its antigen is as yet unknown. A single base separates this from a much larger clone, so it may be a read error.

The CDR3 length is 15 residues. The V gene's germline CDR1 is MNHEY and CDR2 SMNVEV (reference sequence). V lost 6 bases to trimming and J lost 0 bases, with 15 bases between them. The receptor comes from a man aged 30-40 years with alopecia areata. Some clones in this sample may be carry-over from other donors' samples. The chain has TRBV27 and TRBJ2-7, with no clear D. The sample in question was whole blood, obtained in connection with sensitization to the hapten diphenylcyclopropenone (DPC). The CDR3 nucleotides read TGTGCCAGCAGCCATTGGTCTGTGGGCTCCTACGAGCAGTACTTC. Protein sequence: CASSHWSVGSYEQYF.